The 25 T cell receptor beta chains presented below share a single source sample, sequenced in a study of glioma-infiltrating T cells after dendritic cell vaccination. Measured with immunoSEQ multiplex PCR; TCRdb has only the in-frame clones, and not every one. Of about 21,000 clones listed, 79% were seen once; the top ten hold about 36%. The sequenced sample was blood, obtained before dendritic cell vaccination. The receptors stem from a human donor with glioblastoma.

The chain combines TRBV27 with TRBJ2-1, with D possibly matching TRBD2 (6 bases). The germline CDR1 and CDR2 sequences are MNHEY and SMNVEV (reference sequence). This CDR3 has 14 residues. V lost 5 bases, J lost 8 bases, and 16 bases lay in between. The CDR3 DNA is TGTGCCAGCAGTCCCGCGGACTATCTCGATGAGCAGTTCTTC. It is translated as CASSPADYLDEQFF.

The chain uses TRBV4-2 and TRBJ2-6; 9 bases are a match to TRBD1. V lost 2 bases to trimming and J lost 2 bases; unmatched junction nucleotides: 1. CDR3 length equals 16 residues. Germline V CDR1 and CDR2: LGHNA, YNFKEQ. CDR3 in DNA: TGTGCCAGCAGCCAAACAGGGGGCGCTGGGGCCAACGTCCTGACTTTC. Amino acids: CASSQTGGAGANVLTF.

In nucleotides, the CDR3 is TGCGCCAGCAGCTCCGCGGGACCACCCGGCGAGGCCCAGTACTTC. As protein: CASSSAGPPGEAQYF. The chain recombines TRBV5-1 with TRBJ2-5, with D perhaps TRBD2 (6 bases). There are 15 residues in the CDR3. The germline gives CDR1 SGHRS, CDR2 YFSETQ. With 3 bases removed from V and 9 bases from J, the gap between germline ends came to 21 bases.

This chain connects TRBV9 to TRBJ2-2; a weak D match, TRBD1 (5 bases). Germline CDR1 SGDLS, CDR2 YYNGEE. V was cut by 3 bases and J by 4 bases, with 13 bases left in between. The CDR3 runs 15 residues. The CDR3 DNA sequence: TGTGCCAGCAGCGCGGAGCAGGGTATCACCGGGGAGCTGTTTTTT. The encoded protein is CASSAEQGITGELFF.

V gene TRBV19 combines with J gene TRBJ2-6; 7 bases match TRBD1. CDR1 is LNHDA, CDR2 SQIVND, per germline (reference sequence). CDR3 length equals 15 residues. Trimming removed 2 bases from V and 2 bases from J; junction bases left unmatched: 0. The CDR3 reads CASSIRGPGANVLTF. The CDR3 region has the DNA TGTGCCAGTAGTATAAGGGGGCCTGGGGCCAACGTCCTGACTTTC.

The chain employs TRBV4-3 and TRBJ1-2; unclear D gene. In germline, CDR1 is LGHNA, CDR2 YSLEER. The CDR3 is 17 amino acids. V shed 2 bases and J shed 6 bases, with 22 bases lying between them. CDR3 in amino acids: CASSQSEHLPPPHGYTF. CDR3 DNA sequence: TGCGCCAGCAGCCAATCGGAGCACCTTCCCCCACCCCATGGCTACACCTTC.

This chain uses TRBV2 with TRBJ2-2; TRBD2 matches at 8 bases. The CDR3 totals 16 residues. V dropped 1 base and J dropped 4; count of bases not matched to a gene: 5. Germline values: CDR1 SNHLY, CDR2 FYNNEI. The CDR3 loop reads CASSEEAGGSTGELFF. The DNA for the CDR3 is TGTGCCAGCAGTGAAGAGGCGGGAGGTAGCACCGGGGAGCTGTTTTTT.

This clone was seen only once. V is TRBV6-1 and J is TRBJ2-7, with a tentative D call TRBD1 (5 bases). This CDR3 is built from 14 residues. Germline-derived CDR1 and CDR2 are MNHNS and SASEGT. V lost 5 bases to trimming and J lost 5 bases, with 16 bases between them. DNA of the CDR3: TGTGCCAGCAGTCCCGACAGTGAAGGGCACGAGCAGTACTTC. Encoded protein: CASSPDSEGHEQYF.

The genes are TRBV5-8 and TRBJ1-5; the match to TRBD1 covers 8 bases. This CDR3 spans 16 amino acids. Germline CDR1 SGHTS, CDR2 YDEGEE. V gave up 4 bases and J gave up 1 base; unmatched junction bases: 7. The CDR3 DNA reads TGTGCCAGCAGCCTGGAGAGGGACAGGAGCAATCAGCCCCAGCATTTT. Translation gives CASSLERDRSNQPQHF.

The rearrangement links TRBV6-5 to TRBJ2-7; weak D call: TRBD1 (5 bases). CDR1 and CDR2 from the germline V gene are MNHEY and SVGAGI. This CDR3 is built from 15 residues. Trimming removed 6 bases from V and 4 bases from J, with 19 bases in between. The CDR3 here is CASSPQGIPPYEQYF. CDR3 in DNA: TGTGCCAGCAGCCCCCAGGGTATCCCTCCTTACGAGCAGTACTTC.

This chain connects TRBV25-1 to TRBJ2-1, with 8 bases aligning to TRBD2. The CDR3 has 15 residues. J lost 4 bases, V lost 4 bases, and 6 bases had no gene match. Germline-derived CDR1 and CDR2 are MGHDK and SYGVNS. The CDR3 loop is CASSAPGLVYNEQFF. DNA of the CDR3: TGTGCCAGCAGTGCCCCGGGACTAGTGTACAATGAGCAGTTCTTC. The full variable domain, its missing parts supplied by reference TRBV25-1 and TRBJ2-1, is EADIYQTPRYLVIGTGKKITLECSQTMGHDKMYWYQQDPGMELHLIHYSYGVNSTEKGDLSSESTVSRIRTEHFPLTLESARPSHTSQYLCASSAPGLVYNEQFFGPGTRLTVL.

DNA of the CDR3: TGTGCCAGCAGACCCCAGCGCGGGAGAATGTCAACAGATACGCAGTATTTT. Protein product: CASRPQRGRMSTDTQYF. The chain has TRBV28 and TRBJ2-3; 7 nucleotides line up with TRBD2. The germline CDR1 and CDR2 sequences are MDHEN and SYDVKM. V was clipped by 6 bases and J by 3 bases; unmatched bases: 15. The CDR3 loop spans 17 amino acids.

This clone was recorded once. This chain joins TRBV4-3 and TRBJ2-5, with 7 bases fitting TRBD2. This CDR3 spans 15 amino acids. Trimming removed 5 bases from V and 2 bases from J; junction bases left unmatched: 8. The V gene's germline CDR1 is LGHNA and CDR2 YSLEER. CDR3 loop: CASSYSGKGQETQYF. The CDR3 region has the DNA TGCGCCAGCAGCTACAGCGGGAAGGGTCAAGAGACCCAGTACTTC.

The chain employs TRBV7-2 and TRBJ2-2; D call uncertain. This CDR3 region has 14 residues. CDR1 SGHTA and CDR2 FQGNSA come from the germline V gene. Trimming removed 2 bases at V and 3 bases at J, with 7 bases between. The CDR3 region has the DNA TGTGCCAGCAGCTTACTGCGCTACACCGGGGAGCTGTTTTTT. It is translated as CASSLLRYTGELFF.

The rearrangement joins TRBV6-6 to TRBJ2-2; D gene ambiguous. Trimming removed 0 bases from V and 3 bases from J, with 5 bases in between. Germline V gives CDR1 MNHNY, CDR2 SVGAGI (reference sequence). CDR3 size: 14 residues. The CDR3 nucleotides are TGTGCCAGCAGTTACTCCCCAGACACCGGGGAGCTGTTTTTT. Translating it yields CASSYSPDTGELFF.

This sequence joins TRBV4-2 and TRBJ2-1; D gene unclear. This CDR3 spans 14 amino acids. CDR1 is LGHNA and CDR2 is YNFKEQ in the germline V gene. The V gene lost 6 bases and the J gene lost 6 bases, with 15 bases spanning the gap. For the CDR3, the DNA is TGTGCCAGCAGATTAGATAGCTCTGGCAATGAGCAGTTCTTC. This translates into CASRLDSSGNEQFF.

The chain combines TRBV29-1 with TRBJ1-2; perhaps TRBD1 as D (5 bases). Between the trimmed V and J ends, which lost 2 bases and 4 bases, there was a span of 17 bases. Germline V CDR1 and CDR2: SQVTM, ANQGSEA. The length of the CDR3 is 15 residues. This chain's CDR3 is CSVESSQVRSYGYTF. The CDR3 DNA follows: TGCAGCGTTGAATCGTCACAGGTTCGAAGCTATGGCTACACCTTC.

The chain couples TRBV9 to TRBJ2-7, with 11 bases matching TRBD2. The CDR3 extends over 15 amino acids. Germline-derived CDR1 and CDR2 are SGDLS and YYNGEE. Unmatched junction bases numbered 7, after V lost 3 bases and J lost 5 bases. The CDR3 spells CASSAPTSGRDEQYF. In DNA form, the CDR3 reads TGTGCCAGCAGCGCCCCTACTAGCGGGAGAGACGAGCAGTACTTC.

The chain combines TRBV5-5 with TRBJ2-7; D possibly corresponds to TRBD2 (7 bases). Trimming removed 1 base from V and 4 bases from J, with 18 bases in between. This CDR3 is 16 amino acids long. CDR1 is SGHKS and CDR2 is YYEKEE in the germline V gene (reference sequence). The CDR3 DNA follows: TGTGCCAGCAGCTTGCTTTTTCGGGGGGCATCGTACGAGCAGTACTTC. As protein: CASSLLFRGASYEQYF.

The chain couples TRBV5-6 to TRBJ2-3; perhaps TRBD2 as D (6 bases). The V and J ends lost 1 base and 2 bases respectively, with 11 bases between them. Germline values: CDR1 SGHDT, CDR2 YYEEEE. There are 15 residues in the CDR3. DNA of the CDR3: TGTGCCAGCAGCTTGCCCGGGAGTCCCACAGATACGCAGTATTTT. As protein: CASSLPGSPTDTQYF.

The V gene is TRBV7-8, the J gene TRBJ1-5; no definite D call. Germline assignment: CDR1 SGHVS and CDR2 FQNEAQ. The CDR3 runs 17 residues. The ends were cut back, 2 bases at V and 6 bases at J, with 20 bases in the middle. CDR3 region: CASSLSITGLGFQPQHF. Written as DNA, the CDR3 is TGTGCCAGCAGCTTATCAATAACCGGACTGGGATTTCAGCCCCAGCATTTT.

This clone counts as medium-sized (0.01 to 0.1%). This CDR3 is CASSLAGTGRAFF. CDR3 bases: TGTGCCAGCAGTTTGGCCGGGACAGGGCGAGCTTTCTTT. The rearrangement joins TRBV27 to TRBJ1-1, with 9 nucleotides matching TRBD1. The ends lost 3 bases at V and 10 bases at J; junction bases unmatched: 6. Germline assignment: CDR1 MNHEY and CDR2 SMNVEV (reference sequence). The CDR3 sequence is 13 residues long.

The rearrangement links TRBV10-3 to TRBJ1-6, with 8 bases identical to TRBD1. Trimming removed 6 bases from V and 5 bases from J; junction bases left unmatched: 6. CDR1 ENHRY and CDR2 SYGVKD come from the germline V gene. This CDR3 has 15 amino acids. CDR3 sequence (DNA): TGTGCCATCAGGGAGACAGGGGATCATAATTCACCCCTCCACTTT. It is translated as CAIRETGDHNSPLHF.

This clone was seen a handful of times. This sequence joins TRBV12-5 and TRBJ2-7, with D maybe TRBD2 (6 bases). The CDR3 length is 14 residues. CDR1 LGHNT and CDR2 FRNRAP come from the germline V gene. The ends were cut back, 5 bases at V and 2 bases at J, with 13 bases in the middle. The CDR3 DNA follows: TGTGCTAGTGGTATTCTAGCGCGCGCCTACGAGCAGTACTTC. Its protein product is CASGILARAYEQYF.

V gene TRBV19 combines with J gene TRBJ1-1, with D perhaps TRBD1 (5 bases). Germline V lookup: CDR1 LNHDA, CDR2 SQIVND (reference sequence). The ends were cut back, 5 bases at V and 5 bases at J, with 12 bases in the middle. This CDR3 contains 13 residues. In DNA, the CDR3 is TGTGCCAGTAGTCGTCAGGGCCGGACTGAAGCTTTCTTT. It specifies CASSRQGRTEAFF.